The 27 T cell receptor beta chains in this list originate from one sample, sequenced in a study of cytomegalovirus exposure and HLA in healthy donors. This PCR relied on a set of 60 Vbeta primers and 13 Jbeta primers. Assay used: immunoSEQ multiplex PCR; TCRdb lists only in-frame clones, some missing. The sample yields 95,000 to 150,000 clones, approximately 15% seen once. Material: PBMCs. The receptors shown here come from a woman between 18 and 29 years old in good health and CMV-seronegative.

The sample holds a few counts of this clone. J is TRBJ2-7 and V is TRBV28, with 9 bases aligning to TRBD1. The CDR3 is 15 residues long. The germline CDR1 and CDR2 sequences are MDHEN and SYDVKM. Trimming at V came to 7 bases and at J to 5 bases, leaving 12 bases not matched to a gene. CDR3 DNA: TGTGCCAGCAAAAAACCGGGACAGGGAACCCACGAGCAGTACTTC. Its translation: CASKKPGQGTHEQYF.

The chain has TRBV9 and TRBJ2-2; D possibly corresponds to TRBD2 (6 bases). This CDR3 spans 16 amino acids. Trimming pared 4 bases from V and 6 bases from J, leaving 19 bases between. Looked up from germline, CDR1 is SGDLS and CDR2 is YYNGEE. For the CDR3, the DNA is TGTGCCAGCAGCCCAGAGGGCAGGCGGAGGGCCGGGGAGCTGTTTTTT. It is translated as CASSPEGRRRAGELFF. Full variable domain (missing parts from reference TRBV9 and TRBJ2-2): DSGVTQTPKHLITATGQRVTLRCSPRSGDLSVYWYQQSLDQGLQFLIQYYNGEERAKGNILERFSAQQFPDLHSELNLSSLELGDSALYFCASSPEGRRRAGELFFGEGSRLTVL.

The gene calls are TRBV7-9 and TRBJ2-1, with 10 bases that match TRBD1. The CDR3 is 15 amino acids. V shed 3 bases and J 3 bases; nucleotides not matched to a gene: 2. CDR1 and CDR2 (germline): SEHNR, FQNEAQ (reference sequence). CDR3 coding DNA: TGTGCCAGCAGCTTGGGACAGGGGATCTACAATGAGCAGTTCTTC. This gives the protein CASSLGQGIYNEQFF.

This clone was seen more than once but under ten times. CDR3 protein: CASSLDRGRYEQYF. CDR3 bases: TGTGCCAGCTCACTTGACAGGGGACGCTACGAGCAGTACTTC. The chain links TRBV18 to TRBJ2-7; 8 bases match TRBD1. Unmatched junction bases numbered 5, after V lost 4 bases and J lost 3 bases. Per germline, CDR1 KGHSH and CDR2 LQKENI. The CDR3 runs to 14 residues.

The chain has TRBV7-9 and TRBJ1-3; tentatively, D is TRBD1 (5 bases). This CDR3 comprises 14 residues. Trimming cost V 5 bases and J 0 bases, with 8 bases left between them. Per germline, CDR1 SEHNR and CDR2 FQNEAQ (reference sequence). This CDR3 is CASSAGFSGNTIYF. CDR3 DNA sequence: TGTGCCAGCAGCGCAGGGTTCTCTGGAAACACCATATATTTT.

The V call is TRBV21-1, the J call TRBJ1-5; the table names TRBD1, a call not compared with the DNA. TRBV21-1 counts as a pseudogene. This CDR3 region has 17 residues. The chain's CDR3 is CASSKALFRGWNQPQHF. In nucleotides, the CDR3 is TGTGCCAGCAGCAAAGCGCTTTTCAGGGGCTGGAATCAGCCCCAGCATTTT.

This clone has more than one count but fewer than ten. The CDR3 sequence is CASSLPTDRGVHEQFF. CDR3 nucleotide sequence: TGTGCCAGCAGCTTACCTACGGACAGGGGGGTCCATGAGCAGTTCTTC. The chain uses TRBV7-9 and TRBJ2-1, with TRBD1 matching 10 bases. The junction had 9 bases not matched to a gene; V was cut back by 2 bases and J by 8 bases. The CDR3 covers 16 residues. Germline values: CDR1 SEHNR, CDR2 FQNEAQ (reference sequence).

This clone was found a few times. V gene TRBV5-1 combines with J gene TRBJ2-5; 8 nucleotides line up with TRBD1. CDR3 length: 14 amino acids. Unmatched junction bases numbered 4, after V lost 4 bases and J lost 2 bases. In germline, CDR1 is SGHRS, CDR2 YFSETQ. The CDR3, as DNA: TGCGCCAGCAGCCTAGGGACAGGACAAGAGACCCAGTACTTC. Translating it yields CASSLGTGQETQYF.

This rearrangement joins TRBV7-9 to TRBJ2-1, with 7 nucleotides matching TRBD1. There are 12 residues in the CDR3. Trimming took 4 bases from V and 7 from J; bases not matched to a gene: 1. Germline loops: CDR1 SEHNR, CDR2 FQNEAQ (reference sequence). The CDR3 DNA sequence: TGTGCCAGCAGCTCGACAGGGAATGAGCAGTTCTTC. Translated, it gives CASSSTGNEQFF.

The chain couples TRBV27 to TRBJ2-3; 13 bases align to TRBD2. The CDR3 runs to 16 residues. Looked up from germline, CDR1 is MNHEY and CDR2 is SMNVEV (reference sequence). Trimming cost V 5 bases and J 8 bases; bases outside gene matches: 10. CDR3 coding DNA: TGTGCCAGCAGTCCGACTAGCGGGAGGCCTGGAGGTACGCAGTATTTT. Translation gives CASSPTSGRPGGTQYF.

The J gene is TRBJ2-7, the V gene TRBV30; 7 bases agree with TRBD1. The V gene end was trimmed by 4 bases and the J gene end by 6 bases; junction bases not matched to a gene: 9. This CDR3 contains 13 residues. Germline V gene data show CDR1 as GTSNPN and CDR2 as SVGIG (reference sequence). The CDR3 DNA is TGTGCCTGGATTAAACCGGGACAGATCGAGCAGTACTTC. Amino acid sequence: CAWIKPGQIEQYF.

This clone has a handful of counts. The J gene is TRBJ2-3, the V gene TRBV19; 8 bases agree with TRBD1. Losses at the gene ends were 4 bases for V and 8 bases for J; bases not matched to a gene: 5. The CDR3 is 13 residues long. Germline V lookup: CDR1 LNHDA, CDR2 SQIVND (reference sequence). This CDR3 is CASSKGTGVTQYF. The CDR3 DNA follows: TGTGCCAGTAGTAAAGGGACAGGAGTTACGCAGTATTTT. The full variable domain, rest sourced from reference TRBV19 and TRBJ2-3, is DGGITQSPKYLFRKEGQNVTLSCEQNLNHDAMYWYRQDPGQGLRLIYYSQIVNDFQKGDIAEGYSVSREKKESFPLTVTSAQKNPTAFYLCASSKGTGVTQYFGPGTRLTVL.

This clone was observed a few times. The J gene is TRBJ1-6, the V gene TRBV6-4; 12 positions agree with TRBD1. The germline CDR1 and CDR2 sequences are MRHNA and SNTAGT. CDR3 length equals 16 residues. V lost 4 bases and J lost 9; bases outside the gene matches: 7. CDR3 residues: CASSASGTGGGSPLHF. In DNA, the CDR3 is TGTGCCAGCAGTGCCTCCGGGACAGGGGGCGGTTCACCCCTCCACTTT.

This chain connects TRBV7-8 to TRBJ2-7; D possibly corresponds to TRBD1 (6 bases). The germline gives CDR1 SGHVS, CDR2 FQNEAQ. This CDR3 has 13 amino acids. The ends were cut back, 4 bases at V and 4 bases at J, with 11 bases in the middle. This chain's CDR3 is CASSSGQSYEQYF. The CDR3 DNA follows: TGTGCCAGCAGCTCCGGACAGTCGTACGAGCAGTACTTC.

The rearrangement joins TRBV15 to TRBJ2-7, with TRBD1 matching 10 bases. Germline assignment: CDR1 LNHNV and CDR2 YYDKDF (reference sequence). The length of the CDR3 is 16 residues. V shed 2 bases, J shed 6 bases, and the junction held 10 bases outside the gene matches. CDR3: CATSRLSSGTGAEQYF. Here the CDR3 DNA reads TGTGCCACCAGCAGACTGAGCTCCGGGACAGGGGCCGAGCAGTACTTC.

The V and J genes are TRBV9 and TRBJ2-3; a weak D match, TRBD2 (7 bases). The germline V gene has CDR1 SGDLS and CDR2 YYNGEE. V lost 0 bases, J lost 2 bases, and 13 bases lay in between. The CDR3 sequence is 16 residues long. CDR3 amino acids: CASSVEGGGPTDTQYF. For the CDR3, the DNA is TGTGCCAGCAGCGTAGAAGGGGGAGGGCCCACAGATACGCAGTATTTT. Full variable domain (rest looked up from reference TRBV9 and TRBJ2-3): DSGVTQTPKHLITATGQRVTLRCSPRSGDLSVYWYQQSLDQGLQFLIQYYNGEERAKGNILERFSAQQFPDLHSELNLSSLELGDSALYFCASSVEGGGPTDTQYFGPGTRLTVL.

The V gene is TRBV14, the J gene TRBJ1-3; no clear D gene. The length of the CDR3 is 15 residues. Germline CDR1 reads SGHDN; CDR2 reads FVKESK. Trimming pared 1 base from V and 0 bases from J, leaving 7 bases between. The DNA of the CDR3 is TGTGCCAGCAGCCAAGCTGGGAGCTCTGGAAACACCATATATTTT. Protein: CASSQAGSSGNTIYF. The whole variable domain, filled in from reference TRBV14 and TRBJ1-3, reads EAGVTQFPSHSVIEKGQTVTLRCDPISGHDNLYWYRRVMGKEIKFLLHFVKESKQDESGMPNNRFLAERTGGTYSTLKVQPAELEDSGVYFCASSQAGSSGNTIYFGEGSWLTVV.

The chain carries TRBV30 and TRBJ2-1; the match to TRBD1 covers 8 bases. Germline V gene lookup returns CDR1 GTSNPN and CDR2 SVGIG (reference sequence). The V gene end was trimmed by 4 bases and the J gene end by 1 base; junction bases not matched to a gene: 3. The CDR3 is 14 amino acids. The CDR3 sequence is CAWKDRESYNEQFF. CDR3 coding DNA: TGTGCCTGGAAGGACAGGGAGTCCTACAATGAGCAGTTCTTC.

The chain has TRBV28 and TRBJ2-7; TRBD2 is a possible D gene (6 bases). This CDR3 has 15 amino acids. V shed 6 bases and J shed 8 bases, with 23 bases lying between them. Per the germline V gene, CDR1 is MDHEN and CDR2 is SYDVKM. The CDR3 DNA sequence: TGTGCCAGCAGCTCACCCAAGCGGGCACCTTTCCAGCAGTACTTC. Translating gives CASSSPKRAPFQQYF. The complete variable domain, with remaining parts taken from reference TRBV28 and TRBJ2-7, reads DVKVTQSSRYLVKRTGEKVFLECVQDMDHENMFWYRQDPGLGLRLIYFSYDVKMKEKGDIPEGYSVSREKKERFSLILESASTNQTSMYLCASSSPKRAPFQQYFGPGTRLTVT.

This chain links TRBV7-8 with TRBJ2-2, with TRBD1 matching 11 bases. CDR1 SGHVS and CDR2 FQNEAQ come from the germline V gene. V dropped 3 bases and J dropped 5; count of bases not matched to a gene: 2. The CDR3 extends over 15 amino acids. For the CDR3, the DNA is TGTGCCAGCAGCTTGGGACAGGGGGGAACCGGGGAGCTGTTTTTT. Translation: CASSLGQGGTGELFF. Based on the CDR3 plus reference TRBV7-8 and TRBJ2-2, the full variable domain is GAGVSQSPRYKVAKRGQDVALRCDPISGHVSLFWYQQALGQGPEFLTYFQNEAQLDKSGLPSDRFFAERPEGSVSTLKIQRTQQEDSAVYLCASSLGQGGTGELFFGEGSRLTVL.

This clone turned up a few times. J is TRBJ1-2 and V is TRBV7-3; 10 bases line up with TRBD1. J was trimmed by 6 bases and V by 2 bases; bases with no gene match: 3. This CDR3 has 14 residues. The germline CDR1 and CDR2 sequences are SGHTA and FQGTGA. CDR3: CASSLGTGEHGYTF. Written as DNA, the CDR3 is TGTGCCAGCAGCTTAGGGACAGGGGAACATGGCTACACCTTC.

Only a few counts were recorded for this clone. V gene TRBV7-3 combines with J gene TRBJ2-7, with TRBD1 as a possible D gene (6 bases). The V and J ends lost 0 bases and 7 bases respectively, with 10 bases between them. This CDR3 is 13 amino acids long. Germline values: CDR1 SGHTA, CDR2 FQGTGA. This chain's CDR3 is CASSLTGAREQYF. The CDR3 bases are TGTGCCAGCAGCTTAACGGGGGCACGGGAGCAGTACTTC.

This clone occurred a few times. The gene calls are TRBV29-1 and TRBJ1-1; D is unresolved. Germline loops: CDR1 SQVTM, CDR2 ANQGSEA. V was shortened by 1 base and J by 7 bases, with 10 bases between the two germline ends. The CDR3 is 12 amino acids. The CDR3 reads CSVEGKGGEAFF. The CDR3 coding sequence is TGCAGCGTTGAAGGAAAGGGAGGTGAAGCTTTCTTT.

V is TRBV4-1 and J is TRBJ2-1, with D tentatively TRBD2 (6 bases). V was cut by 0 bases and J by 8 bases, with 17 bases left in between. Per germline, CDR1 MGHRA and CDR2 YSYEKL. This CDR3 spans 16 amino acids. The CDR3 DNA reads as TGCGCCAGCAGCCAAGAACGGTCCCGCGGGACGGATGAGCAGTTCTTC. Residues: CASSQERSRGTDEQFF.

The J gene is TRBJ1-1, the V gene TRBV7-9; 8 bases match TRBD1. J was trimmed by 1 base and V by 5 bases; bases with no gene match: 12. Germline V CDR1 and CDR2: SEHNR, FQNEAQ (reference sequence). This CDR3 contains 17 residues. The DNA of the CDR3 is TGTGCCAGCAGCGTAGAAGACAGGGGCGATTGGAACACTGAAGCTTTCTTT. Its protein product is CASSVEDRGDWNTEAFF.

The chain is built from TRBV10-3 and TRBJ1-1; no clear D. This CDR3 comprises 13 residues. Germline CDR1 ENHRY, CDR2 SYGVKD. V was shortened by 2 bases and J by 1 base, with 5 bases between the two germline ends. The CDR3, as DNA: TGTGCCATCAGTGAGGTCCAGAACACTGAAGCTTTCTTT. Encoded protein: CAISEVQNTEAFF.

This clone was picked up a small number of times. The chain couples TRBV6-6 to TRBJ2-3; D is perhaps TRBD1 (6 bases). V lost 6 bases and J lost 7, with 17 bases in between. CDR1 is MNHNY and CDR2 is SVGAGI in the germline V gene (reference sequence). The CDR3 loop spans 14 amino acids. Written as DNA, the CDR3 is TGTGCCAGCAGGGGGACACCGCCTTGGTATACGCAGTATTTT. The encoded protein is CASRGTPPWYTQYF.